This TCR beta chain came from a study of blood T cell repertoires in COVID-19. Overall study: Spain, Italy and the United States supplied samples that represented acute and convalescent COVID-19. T cells, B-cell-depleted T cells, or PBMCs supplied cDNA or gDNA.

V lost 7 bases, J lost 4 bases, and 13 bases lay in between. The CDR3 totals 13 residues. The germline V gene encodes CDR1 SNHLY and CDR2 FYNNEI. Original processing methods: Amplification of reference gene primers was used by the study to estimate nucleated cell counts. The protocol was immunoSEQ multiplex PCR, while the TCRdb copy is restricted to in-frame clones and leaves out a portion. V, J and clone size reflect that table, while D and trimming were determined from the DNA. The sample yields more than 250,000 clones, around four fifths seen once. Material: peripheral blood. This TCR derives from a woman aged 50 to 65 with acute or convalescent COVID-19. The J gene is TRBJ2-5, the V gene TRBV2; possible D gene TRBD2, 5 bases. CDR3 sequence: CASTPRRLETQYF. For the CDR3, the DNA is TGTGCCAGCACACCCAGGAGGTTAGAGACCCAGTACTTC.